This T cell receptor (beta chain) was found in a study of OX40 agonist ivuxolimab in advanced cancers. Autoimmune disease history or systemic immunosuppression was exclusionary. Collection of blood occurred at baseline, at cycle 4 day 1, and at cycle 7 day 1. The repertoire was sequenced with immunoSEQ multiplex PCR; TCRdb's copy has only in-frame clones and lacks some. The repertoire holds roughly 35,000 clones, approximately 92% seen once, with about 33% in the top ten. Note on this clone: Its antigen is still unknown.

Study observations and caveats: On average, CD8+ T cells had more expanded clones than CD4+. Some nonresponders likewise displayed low normalized T-cell clonal expansion.

Sequenced material: CD4+ or CD8+ T cells sorted from blood, taken in a trial of the OX40 agonist ivuxolimab. This clonotype was sampled from an adult with an advanced solid tumor such as melanoma, head and neck, liver or kidney cancer.

CDR3 sequence: CASSETDMTHLAYNEQFF. Written as DNA, the CDR3 is TGTGCCAGCAGCGAAACGGACATGACTCATCTAGCATACAATGAGCAGTTCTTC. The V gene is TRBV7-9, the J gene TRBJ2-1; D may correspond to TRBD1 or TRBD2 (5 bases each). Germline V lookup: CDR1 SEHNR, CDR2 FQNEAQ (reference sequence). V was clipped by 5 bases and J by 4 bases, with 24 bases between them. CDR3 length: 18 residues.